The T cell receptor (beta chain) under discussion was sequenced for a study of beta chain features in type 1 diabetes. CDR3 size: 16 residues. Germline V gene data show CDR1 as SGHAT and CDR2 as FQNNGV. With V trimmed by 5 bases and J by 2 bases, 9 bases remained unmatched. Investigators reverse transcribed all isolated RNA, so they sequenced expressed TCRB transcripts. The data were produced by immunoSEQ multiplex PCR, yet TCRdb's version contains in-frame clones alone and is incomplete. The table has almost 350,000 clones, approximately 10% seen once. Study results and limitations: Moderately but significantly shorter TCRB CDR3s were found in Type 1 diabetes patients in all four CD4+ subsets. In these data, an HLA type influence on TCRB rearrangement remained unresolved.

This clone was counted between two and nine times. The antigen is undetermined. V gene TRBV11-2 combines with J gene TRBJ2-5; TRBD1 matches at 9 bases. Sequenced: central memory CD4+ T cells from blood. This TCR derives from a man in his thirties or forties with type 1 diabetes. In DNA form, the CDR3 reads TGTGCCAGCAGCCTACTGACAGGGGGTTTGCAAGAGACCCAGTACTTC. This gives the protein CASSLLTGGLQETQYF.